Listed here are 6 T cell receptor beta chains from one sample, sequenced in a study of diagnostic markers for celiac disease. TCRdb reprocessed the reads, with one entry per CDR3 protein and no DNA. Recorded for this sample: about 2,000 distinct CDR3 sequences. The sequencing sample was made of either unsorted cells or a sorted T cell fraction (not recorded which). All receptors come from a human donor. This table probably holds off-target reads from a library built for another chain.

By frequency, this clonotype registers large. J is TRBJ2-7 and V is TRBV11-2; TCRdb proposes TRBD1, but this gene call is untestable without DNA. The CDR3 is 15 amino acids. Germline V gene sequence: CDR1 SGHAT, CDR2 FQNNGV. CDR3 sequence: CASSLERDTYYEQYF.

This clonotype counts as large (0.1 to 1%) by frequency. The rearrangement uses TRBV4-1 and TRBJ1-1; lacking DNA, the TRBD1 call made by TCRdb goes unchecked. The CDR3 has 17 residues. Germline V CDR1 and CDR2: MGHRA, YSYEKL. The CDR3 sequence is CASSLSHGQGARTEAFF.

This sequence joins TRBV5-4 and TRBJ2-1; without DNA, the TCRdb call of TRBD2 cannot be checked. This CDR3 is built from 16 residues. Per the germline V gene, CDR1 is SGHNT and CDR2 is YYREEE (reference sequence). The CDR3 is CASSLTGGLAVNEQFF.

The gene calls are TRBV5-1 and TRBJ1-3; as DNA is missing, the TRBD1 call by TCRdb cannot be tested. The CDR3 runs to 16 residues. Looked up from germline, CDR1 is SGHRS and CDR2 is YFSETQ. The CDR3 is CASRRGTGDSGNTIYF.

The chain joins TRBV20-1 to TRBJ2-5; TCRdb indicates TRBD2, and absent DNA this call remains unverified. This CDR3 has 15 residues. Germline CDR1 reads DFQATT; CDR2 reads SNEGSKA (reference sequence). CDR3: CSARDVRSPQETQYF.

This clonotype registers large by frequency. This chain links TRBV7-2 with TRBJ1-1; TCRdb's D gene call, TRBD1, goes unchecked for lack of DNA. The CDR3 loop spans 15 amino acids. Germline CDR1 reads SGHTA; CDR2 reads FQGNSA. CDR3 sequence reads: CASSLGAGVNTEAFF.